A selection of T cell receptor beta chains follows, all from one sample in a study of blood T cell repertoires in COVID-19. The protocol was immunoSEQ multiplex PCR, while the TCRdb copy is restricted to in-frame clones and leaves out a portion. The sample has more than 70,000 clones, around 83% seen once; the top ten hold under 45%. Material for sequencing was peripheral blood. The receptors come from a woman aged 70-85 years with acute or convalescent COVID-19. The CDR3 runs from the conserved cysteine through the conserved F or W. Each record gives: V gene, J gene, D gene, clone size, CDR3 protein, CDR3 DNA. The D gene is left open where the match is weak. Size is stated for part of the rows, as once, few or many counts, or as a class when the clone is expanded.

V gene: TRBV7-2
J gene: TRBJ1-1
D gene: TRBD1
clone size: once
CDR3 protein: CASTGTQGALTEAFF
CDR3 DNA: TGTGCCAGCACCGGAACTCAGGGGGCTCTCACTGAAGCTTTCTTT

V gene: TRBV6-5
J gene: TRBJ2-2
D gene: TRBD2
clone size: NA
CDR3 protein: CASTRAGAVTGELFF
CDR3 DNA: TGTGCCAGCACTCGAGCGGGAGCGGTCACCGGGGAGCTGTTTTTT

V gene: TRBV19
J gene: TRBJ2-3
D gene: NA
clone size: NA
CDR3 protein: CASSPRLGRADTQYF
CDR3 DNA: TGTGCCAGTAGTCCAAGACTAGGGCGGGCAGATACGCAGTATTTT

V gene: TRBV30
J gene: TRBJ1-2
D gene: NA
clone size: NA
CDR3 protein: CAWSDGDLYGYTF
CDR3 DNA: TGTGCCTGGAGTGACGGGGATCTCTATGGCTACACCTTC

V gene: TRBV19
J gene: TRBJ2-7
D gene: NA
clone size: NA
CDR3 protein: CASRYRENSGEQYF
CDR3 DNA: TGTGCCAGTAGGTATCGGGAGAATAGCGGCGAGCAGTACTTC

V gene: TRBV6-1
J gene: TRBJ2-1
D gene: TRBD2
clone size: NA
CDR3 protein: CASSDSSGTYNEQFF
CDR3 DNA: TGTGCCAGCAGTGATTCTAGCGGTACCTACAATGAGCAGTTCTTC

V gene: TRBV7-9
J gene: TRBJ1-4
D gene: NA
clone size: NA
CDR3 protein: CASSTDIENEKLFF
CDR3 DNA: TGTGCCAGCAGCACGGACATTGAGAATGAAAAACTGTTTTTT

V gene: TRBV30
J gene: TRBJ2-5
D gene: TRBD2
clone size: NA
CDR3 protein: CAWAGLAEETQYF
CDR3 DNA: TGTGCCTGGGCCGGACTAGCCGAAGAGACCCAGTACTTC

V gene: TRBV19
J gene: TRBJ2-2
D gene: NA
clone size: NA
CDR3 protein: CASIGGTGELFF
CDR3 DNA: TGTGCCAGTATCGGCGGCACCGGGGAGCTGTTTTTT

V gene: TRBV3-1/TRBV3-2
J gene: TRBJ1-2
D gene: NA
clone size: NA
CDR3 protein: CASSQEPFGGRYGYTF
CDR3 DNA: TGTGCCAGCAGCCAAGAGCCGTTCGGGGGACGCTATGGCTACACCTTC

V gene: TRBV15
J gene: TRBJ1-5
D gene: NA
clone size: NA
CDR3 protein: CATSREPNMPQHF
CDR3 DNA: TGTGCCACCAGCAGAGAACCGAACATGCCCCAGCATTTT

V gene: TRBV18
J gene: TRBJ1-2
D gene: NA
clone size: once
CDR3 protein: CASSPDSEYNYGYTF
CDR3 DNA: TGTGCCAGCTCACCGGACAGTGAATATAACTATGGCTACACCTTC

V gene: TRBV3-1/TRBV3-2
J gene: TRBJ1-1
D gene: NA
clone size: NA
CDR3 protein: CASSLRGVGGNTEAFF
CDR3 DNA: TGTGCCAGCAGCCTACGAGGTGTAGGGGGGAACACTGAAGCTTTCTTT

V gene: TRBV20-1
J gene: TRBJ2-7
D gene: NA
clone size: NA
CDR3 protein: CSASFGGEQYF
CDR3 DNA: TGCAGTGCTAGTTTCGGGGGCGAGCAGTACTTC

V gene: TRBV7-8
J gene: TRBJ1-2
D gene: TRBD1
clone size: NA
CDR3 protein: CASSPGTVFRLYGYTF
CDR3 DNA: TGTGCCAGCAGCCCCGGGACAGTGTTTCGTCTCTATGGCTACACCTTC

V gene: TRBV28
J gene: TRBJ1-5
D gene: NA
clone size: NA
CDR3 protein: CASTSPGQPQHF
CDR3 DNA: TGTGCCAGCACGAGCCCCGGTCAGCCCCAGCATTTT

V gene: TRBV5-1
J gene: TRBJ2-7
D gene: TRBD1
clone size: NA
CDR3 protein: CASSARTGHTSYEQYF
CDR3 DNA: TGCGCCAGCAGCGCTAGGACAGGCCACACGTCCTACGAGCAGTACTTC

V gene: TRBV5-6
J gene: TRBJ2-1
D gene: NA
clone size: many
CDR3 protein: CASSPTGYNEQFF
CDR3 DNA: TGTGCCAGCAGCCCTACAGGATACAATGAGCAGTTCTTC

V gene: TRBV7-9
J gene: TRBJ2-5
D gene: TRBD2
clone size: NA
CDR3 protein: CASSLASSGRGETQYF
CDR3 DNA: TGTGCCAGCAGCTTAGCGTCGAGCGGGAGAGGGGAGACCCAGTACTTC

V gene: TRBV19
J gene: TRBJ1-4
D gene: TRBD1
clone size: once
CDR3 protein: CASSSRTGGAEKLFF
CDR3 DNA: TGTGCCAGTAGTTCTAGGACAGGGGGCGCGGAAAAACTGTTTTTT

V gene: TRBV20-1
J gene: TRBJ2-3
D gene: NA
clone size: NA
CDR3 protein: CSASKAGDTDTQYF
CDR3 DNA: TGCAGTGCTAGTAAAGCGGGTGACACAGATACGCAGTATTTT

V gene: TRBV4-1
J gene: TRBJ2-6
D gene: TRBD1
clone size: NA
CDR3 protein: CASSLDRGPGANVLTF
CDR3 DNA: TGCGCCAGCAGCCTAGACAGGGGGCCCGGGGCCAACGTCCTGACTTTC

V gene: TRBV2
J gene: TRBJ1-3
D gene: TRBD1
clone size: NA
CDR3 protein: CASKADRANTIYF
CDR3 DNA: TGTGCCAGCAAGGCGGACAGGGCTAACACCATATATTTT

V gene: TRBV2
J gene: TRBJ2-7
D gene: TRBD1
clone size: NA
CDR3 protein: CASSGTGNYEQYF
CDR3 DNA: TGTGCCAGCAGCGGGACAGGGAACTACGAGCAGTACTTC

V gene: TRBV4-2
J gene: TRBJ2-1
D gene: NA
clone size: NA
CDR3 protein: CASSQDAKPEQFF
CDR3 DNA: TGTGCCAGCAGCCAAGATGCAAAGCCGGAGCAGTTCTTC

V gene: TRBV21-1
J gene: TRBJ2-5
D gene: NA
clone size: once
CDR3 protein: CASTSGTGGPGETQYF
CDR3 DNA: TGTGCCAGCACCTCCGGGACGGGAGGGCCCGGAGAGACCCAGTACTTC

V gene: TRBV2
J gene: TRBJ1-2
D gene: NA
clone size: many
CDR3 protein: CASSGQTGFSGYTF
CDR3 DNA: TGTGCCAGCAGTGGGCAAACAGGGTTTTCGGGCTACACCTTC

V gene: TRBV7-2
J gene: TRBJ2-1
D gene: TRBD2
clone size: NA
CDR3 protein: CASSGRGGNEQFF
CDR3 DNA: TGTGCCAGCAGCGGGAGGGGCGGCAATGAGCAGTTCTTC

V gene: TRBV7-9
J gene: TRBJ1-2
D gene: TRBD1
clone size: NA
CDR3 protein: CASSWGQGYGYTF
CDR3 DNA: TGTGCCAGCAGCTGGGGACAGGGGTATGGCTACACCTTC

V gene: TRBV10-2
J gene: TRBJ2-7
D gene: TRBD1
clone size: NA
CDR3 protein: CASSVLGQGRYEQYF
CDR3 DNA: TGCGCCAGCAGTGTCCTTGGACAGGGCCGTTACGAGCAGTACTTC

V gene: TRBV15
J gene: TRBJ2-1
D gene: TRBD1
clone size: NA
CDR3 protein: CATSTLQGAYNEQFF
CDR3 DNA: TGTGCCACCAGCACTTTACAGGGGGCCTACAATGAGCAGTTCTTC

V gene: TRBV18
J gene: TRBJ1-5
D gene: TRBD1
clone size: NA
CDR3 protein: CASSQRDRADNQPQHF
CDR3 DNA: TGTGCCAGCTCACAGCGGGACAGGGCGGACAATCAGCCCCAGCATTTT

V gene: TRBV21-1
J gene: TRBJ2-7
D gene: NA
clone size: NA
CDR3 protein: CASSKEFGTVSYEQYF
CDR3 DNA: TGTGCCAGCAGCAAAGAATTCGGGACAGTCTCCTACGAGCAGTACTTC

V gene: TRBV7-6
J gene: TRBJ2-3
D gene: TRBD2
clone size: NA
CDR3 protein: CASSSPRIRTSGFTDTQYF
CDR3 DNA: TGTGCCAGCAGCTCACCTCGAATCAGGACTAGCGGATTCACAGATACGCAGTATTTT

V gene: TRBV12-1
J gene: TRBJ1-4
D gene: NA
clone size: NA
CDR3 protein: CASSSNLTGSTNEKLFF
CDR3 DNA: TGTGCCAGCAGCTCGAACCTTACAGGGTCAACTAATGAAAAACTGTTTTTT

V gene: TRBV7-8
J gene: TRBJ2-1
D gene: NA
clone size: NA
CDR3 protein: CASSSGYNNEQFF
CDR3 DNA: TGTGCCAGCAGCTCGGGATATAACAATGAGCAGTTCTTC

V gene: TRBV21-1
J gene: TRBJ1-4
D gene: NA
clone size: few
CDR3 protein: CASSTSGTTNEKLFF
CDR3 DNA: TGTGCCAGCAGCACCTCCGGGACAACCAATGAAAAACTGTTTTTT

V gene: TRBV12-3/TRBV12-4
J gene: TRBJ2-7
D gene: NA
clone size: NA
CDR3 protein: CASSRVGVEQYF
CDR3 DNA: TGTGCCAGCAGCAGGGTTGGGGTCGAGCAGTACTTC

V gene: TRBV5-4
J gene: TRBJ2-3
D gene: NA
clone size: NA
CDR3 protein: CASSLSTAVTDTQYF
CDR3 DNA: TGTGCCAGCAGCTTGAGTACAGCAGTCACAGATACGCAGTATTTT

V gene: TRBV15
J gene: TRBJ2-1
D gene: TRBD2
clone size: NA
CDR3 protein: CATSRGGTSSNEQFF
CDR3 DNA: TGTGCCACCAGCAGAGGTGGGACTAGCTCGAATGAGCAGTTCTTC

V gene: TRBV19
J gene: TRBJ1-2
D gene: TRBD1
clone size: NA
CDR3 protein: CASFKQGGRYGYTF
CDR3 DNA: TGTGCCAGTTTTAAACAAGGGGGCCGATATGGCTACACCTTC

V gene: TRBV19
J gene: TRBJ2-7
D gene: TRBD1
clone size: once
CDR3 protein: CASSGQGDTYEQYF
CDR3 DNA: TGTGCCAGTTCCGGACAGGGGGATACCTACGAGCAGTACTTC

V gene: TRBV28
J gene: TRBJ2-3
D gene: NA
clone size: NA
CDR3 protein: CASSFSEGGGDTQYF
CDR3 DNA: TGTGCCAGCAGTTTCTCAGAGGGCGGGGGCGATACGCAGTATTTT

V gene: TRBV7-9
J gene: TRBJ1-3
D gene: TRBD1
clone size: NA
CDR3 protein: CASRVDRGISGNTIYF
CDR3 DNA: TGTGCCAGCAGGGTGGACAGGGGGATCTCTGGAAACACCATATATTTT

V gene: TRBV7-8
J gene: TRBJ2-1
D gene: TRBD2
clone size: NA
CDR3 protein: CASSVTSGRANEQFF
CDR3 DNA: TGTGCCAGCAGCGTAACTAGCGGGAGGGCCAATGAGCAGTTCTTC